In this sample, the clone carrying this T cell receptor beta chain turned up many times. These data are taken from a study of regulatory T cells in long-lasting Graves disease. Arm-PCR of CDR3 regions and iRepertoire HTBI primers were the basis on which TCR beta libraries were built. In TCRdb, the multiplex PCR reads were re-called with MiXCR into one record per CDR3 protein. The top ten hold 16% of the sample, which has about 440,000 distinct CDR3 sequences, more than 12% seen once. Regarding time point: newly diagnosed GD, antithyroid drugs for less than 3 months. The TCR library was prepared using RNA isolated from PBMCs. These sequences were also reported in another study, on T cells in Graves' hyperthyroidism and ophthalmopathy. That paper states: The TCR CDR3 first-round RT-PCR relied on the HTBI primer set. The model foresaw ophthalmopathy a median approximately 6.1 months prior to onset.

The sequence was collected from a woman aged 25 to 39 with Graves disease. The sample in question was peripheral blood mononuclear cells (PBMCs), obtained at new diagnosis, from a patient treated with antithyroid drugs.

The CDR3 here is CASIDRGPPYEQYF. The CDR3 bases are TGTGCCAGCATCGATCGAGGCCCGCCCTACGAGCAGTACTTC. This sequence joins TRBV6-1 and TRBJ2-7; the D is unclear. Germline loops: CDR1 MNHNS, CDR2 SASEGT. Trimming left V 7 bases short and J 2 bases short, with 15 bases between. The CDR3 length is 14 residues.